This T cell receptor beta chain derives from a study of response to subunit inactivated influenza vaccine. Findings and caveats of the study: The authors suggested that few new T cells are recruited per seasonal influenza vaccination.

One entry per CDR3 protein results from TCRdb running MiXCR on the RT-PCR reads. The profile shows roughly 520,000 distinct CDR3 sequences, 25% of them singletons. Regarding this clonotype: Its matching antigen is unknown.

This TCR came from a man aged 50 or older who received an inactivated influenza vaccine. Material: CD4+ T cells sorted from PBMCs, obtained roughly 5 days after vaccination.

CDR3 nucleotides: TGTGCCAGCAGCTTATATTGGGACAATGAGCAGTTCTTC. Its protein product is CASSLYWDNEQFF. This chain joins TRBV7-2 and TRBJ2-1; D gene unclear. V was trimmed by 2 bases and J by 5 bases, leaving 7 bases between them. This CDR3 is built from 13 residues. Germline CDR1 reads SGHTA; CDR2 reads FQGNSA. Filled out from reference TRBV7-2 and TRBJ2-1, the complete variable domain reads GAGVSQSPSNKVTEKGKDVELRCDPISGHTALYWYRQSLGQGLEFLIYFQGNSAPDKSGLPSDRFSAERTGGSVSTLTIQRTQQEDSAVYLCASSLYWDNEQFFGPGTRLTVL.